What follows are 19 T cell receptor beta chains derived from one specimen sequenced in a study of radiation and T cells in renal cell carcinoma. Repertoires were generated with immunoSEQ multiplex PCR, while TCRdb's copy carries only in-frame clones and drops some. The sample lists under 150,000 clones; about 81% were seen once. The time point: blood 2 weeks post-SBRT. Stated treatment: 15 Gy SBRT to primary tumor, nephrectomy 4 weeks later. Source: blood, taken from a patient whose treatment included radiotherapy and nephrectomy. The receptors were gathered from an older woman with renal cell carcinoma.

V gene TRBV6-6 combines with J gene TRBJ2-1, with unresolved D. Trimming pared 5 bases from V and 3 bases from J, leaving 8 bases between. CDR3 length: 13 amino acids. Germline loops: CDR1 MNHNY, CDR2 SVGAGI (reference sequence). In DNA, the CDR3 is TGTGCCAGCAGTCGCACAGACTACAATGAGCAGTTCTTC. It codes for CASSRTDYNEQFF.

The rearrangement links TRBV7-9 to TRBJ1-4; weak D call: TRBD1 (5 bases). V was pared by 5 bases and J by 4 bases, with 14 bases between. This CDR3 comprises 15 residues. Germline V gives CDR1 SEHNR, CDR2 FQNEAQ (reference sequence). DNA for the CDR3: TGTGCCAGCAGCCTGGAGGGACGGTTTAATGAAAAACTGTTTTTT. This gives the protein CASSLEGRFNEKLFF.

The chain has TRBV5-4 and TRBJ2-1; 9 nucleotides line up with TRBD1. Germline V gene data show CDR1 as SGHNT and CDR2 as YYREEE (reference sequence). The trim removed 2 bases at V and 12 bases at J, leaving 9 bases unmatched. The CDR3 loop spans 14 amino acids. The CDR3 sequence is CASSFRDRESRQFF. Here the CDR3 DNA reads TGTGCCAGCAGCTTCCGGGACAGGGAATCCCGGCAGTTCTTC. Drawing the rest from reference TRBV5-4 and TRBJ2-1, the complete variable domain is ETGVTQSPTHLIKTRGQQVTLRCSSQSGHNTVSWYQQALGQGPQFIFQYYREEENGRGNFPPRFSGLQFPNYSSELNVNALELDDSALYLCASSFRDRESRQFFGPGTRLTVL.

The chain joins TRBV6-5 to TRBJ1-5, with 7 positions matching TRBD1. Germline CDR1 reads MNHEY; CDR2 reads SVGAGI. J lost 12 bases, V lost 6 bases, and 14 bases had no gene match. This CDR3 has 14 amino acids. The CDR3 is CASSLDRTPIHQHF. CDR3 DNA: TGTGCCAGCAGCCTGGACAGGACGCCCATCCACCAGCATTTT.

The rearrangement links TRBV27 to TRBJ2-7; D is possibly TRBD1 (5 bases). CDR3 size: 15 residues. Between the trimmed V and J ends, which lost 5 bases and 4 bases, there was a span of 18 bases. The germline CDR1 and CDR2 sequences are MNHEY and SMNVEV (reference sequence). The CDR3 DNA reads TGTGCCAGCAGTAACACGGACATCCCCGGGTACGAGCAGTACTTC. Encoded protein: CASSNTDIPGYEQYF.

V gene TRBV5-4 combines with J gene TRBJ2-3; D call uncertain. The germline gives CDR1 SGHNT, CDR2 YYREEE (reference sequence). Trimming pared 2 bases from V and 4 bases from J, leaving 14 bases between. The length of the CDR3 is 15 residues. The DNA of the CDR3 is TGTGCCAGCAGCTTAACTCTTGGTAGCTCAGATACGCAGTATTTT. Translating gives CASSLTLGSSDTQYF. Based on the CDR3 plus reference TRBV5-4 and TRBJ2-3, the full variable domain is ETGVTQSPTHLIKTRGQQVTLRCSSQSGHNTVSWYQQALGQGPQFIFQYYREEENGRGNFPPRFSGLQFPNYSSELNVNALELDDSALYLCASSLTLGSSDTQYFGPGTRLTVL.

The rearrangement uses TRBV6-6 and TRBJ2-6; 9 nucleotides agree with TRBD1. V lost 11 bases and J lost 1; bases outside the gene matches: 6. CDR3 length: 15 amino acids. The germline gives CDR1 MNHNY, CDR2 SVGAGI (reference sequence). For the CDR3, the DNA is TGTGCCTGCGGACAGGGGACGTCTGGGGCCAACGTCCTGACTTTC. This sequence encodes CACGQGTSGANVLTF.

The chain has TRBV5-1 and TRBJ1-4, with 10 positions matching TRBD1. The CDR3 has 15 amino acids. Trimming took 2 bases from V and 7 from J; bases not matched to a gene: 5. CDR1 is SGHRS and CDR2 is YFSETQ in the germline V gene. The CDR3 nucleotides read TGCGCCAGCAGCTTAGGGACAGGGGTACGTGAAAAACTGTTTTTT. Protein product: CASSLGTGVREKLFF.

The chain links TRBV5-1 to TRBJ2-5; 13 nucleotides agree with TRBD2. With V trimmed by 2 bases and J by 2 bases, 3 bases remained unmatched. CDR3 length equals 16 residues. Germline CDR1 SGHRS, CDR2 YFSETQ. The DNA for the CDR3 is TGCGCCAGCAGCTTAGGACTAGCGGGAGTACAAGAGACCCAGTACTTC. It encodes CASSLGLAGVQETQYF.

In this sample, this clone turned up once. The identical CDR3 is also encoded by other nucleotide sequences in the sample. The chain combines TRBV19 with TRBJ2-1, with D possibly being TRBD1 (6 bases). The V and J ends lost 9 bases and 1 base respectively, with 7 bases between them. The germline gives CDR1 LNHDA, CDR2 SQIVND (reference sequence). CDR3 length: 12 residues. CDR3 loop: CASRGSYNEQFF. The CDR3 nucleotides read TGTGCCAGCAGGGGTTCCTACAATGAGCAGTTCTTC.

The V and J genes are TRBV14 and TRBJ1-4, with D unclear. Germline CDR1 is SGHDN and CDR2 is FVKESK. Trimming removed 1 base at V and 4 bases at J, with 10 bases between. The CDR3 covers 15 residues. The CDR3 region is CASSQVGSFNEKLFF. The DNA of the CDR3 is TGTGCCAGCAGCCAAGTGGGCAGTTTTAATGAAAAACTGTTTTTT.

This sequence joins TRBV28 and TRBJ1-3, with D unresolved. V lost 2 bases to trimming and J lost 0 bases, with 11 bases between them. CDR1 and CDR2 from the germline V gene are MDHEN and SYDVKM. The CDR3 has 16 residues. This CDR3 reads CASSLPRLLSGNTIYF. CDR3 DNA sequence: TGTGCCAGCAGTTTACCGAGGCTACTCTCTGGAAACACCATATATTTT.

This sequence joins TRBV7-9 and TRBJ2-4; 9 bases align to TRBD2. Germline values: CDR1 SEHNR, CDR2 FQNEAQ (reference sequence). V trimming: 2 bases; J trimming: 3 bases; junction bases outside the gene matches: 14. The CDR3 totals 19 residues. The CDR3 spells CASSLYSGVAGDGKNIQYF. CDR3 DNA sequence: TGTGCCAGCAGCTTATATTCAGGGGTAGCGGGAGATGGCAAAAACATTCAGTACTTC. Full variable domain (rest looked up from reference TRBV7-9 and TRBJ2-4): DTGVSQNPRHKITKRGQNVTFRCDPISEHNRLYWYRQTLGQGPEFLTYFQNEAQLEKSRLLSDRFSAERPKGSFSTLEIQRTEQGDSAMYLCASSLYSGVAGDGKNIQYFGAGTRLSVL.

The V call is TRBV19, the J call TRBJ1-3, with a tentative D call TRBD1 (5 bases). Germline V gene lookup returns CDR1 LNHDA and CDR2 SQIVND (reference sequence). V shed 2 bases and J shed 2 bases, with 7 bases lying between them. This CDR3 has 14 amino acids. CDR3 protein: CASSILGAGNTIYF. In DNA form, the CDR3 reads TGTGCCAGTAGTATACTGGGGGCTGGAAACACCATATATTTT.

The chain links TRBV10-2 to TRBJ1-5; tentatively, D is TRBD1 (5 bases). Trimming removed 5 bases at V and 5 bases at J, with 16 bases between. This CDR3 spans 15 amino acids. Germline assignment: CDR1 WSHSY and CDR2 SAAADI. The CDR3 here is CASSRQGRVDQPQHF. The CDR3 coding sequence is TGCGCCAGCAGTCGTCAGGGCAGGGTTGATCAGCCCCAGCATTTT.

This clone was recorded only once. V and J are TRBV4-3 and TRBJ2-2; D may correspond to TRBD1 or TRBD2 (6 bases each). Deletions cut 0 bases from V and 5 bases from J, with 13 bases between. The CDR3 has 16 amino acids. The germline V gene has CDR1 LGHNA and CDR2 YSLEER. In DNA form, the CDR3 reads TGCGCCAGCAGCCAAGATCCGGGGGCTGGGACCGGGGAGCTGTTTTTT. This gives the protein CASSQDPGAGTGELFF.

The chain couples TRBV7-2 to TRBJ2-2; a weak D match, TRBD2 (5 bases). Trimming cost V 0 bases and J 6 bases, with 11 bases left between them. The germline V gene encodes CDR1 SGHTA and CDR2 FQGNSA. There are 15 residues in the CDR3. CDR3 in DNA: TGTGCCAGCAGCTTAGCGGGTCGGGGTTCCGGGGAGCTGTTTTTT. Amino acids: CASSLAGRGSGELFF.

V gene TRBV7-9 combines with J gene TRBJ2-4; the D gene is possibly TRBD1 (6 bases). The germline V gene has CDR1 SEHNR and CDR2 FQNEAQ (reference sequence). The CDR3 sequence is 14 residues long. Trimming removed 2 bases from V and 9 bases from J, with 14 bases in between. The CDR3 DNA reads as TGTGCCAGCAGCTTAAGTTCAGGGGAAGGCATTCAGTACTTC. Protein sequence: CASSLSSGEGIQYF.

In its sample, this clone was seen once. V gene TRBV6-1 combines with J gene TRBJ1-1; perhaps TRBD1 as D (6 bases). CDR1 is MNHNS, CDR2 SASEGT, per germline. V lost 8 bases, J lost 4 bases, and 14 bases lay in between. The CDR3 covers 13 residues. CDR3 protein: CASLQGVGTEAFF. Here the CDR3 DNA reads TGTGCCAGCCTACAGGGCGTCGGCACTGAAGCTTTCTTT.